This passage covers 23 T cell receptor beta chains from one sample sequenced in a study of T-cell memory formation after mild COVID-19. From the 5' RACE reads, TCRdb called clonotypes with MiXCR, one entry per CDR3 protein. This table has 300,000 to 400,000 distinct CDR3 sequences, around 28% appearing once. The material sequenced was PBMCs or a T cell subset sorted from them (not recorded which). All receptors come from an adult woman who had mild COVID-19 (a few samples of this study predate the infection). Cell type and time point are not known.

The chain is built from TRBV11-2 and TRBJ2-3; no clear D gene. Germline lookup yields CDR1 SGHAT and CDR2 FQNNGV. V lost 3 bases to trimming and J lost 2 bases, with 18 bases between them. CDR3 length: 17 residues. CDR3 nucleotides: TGTGCCAGCAGCTTGTTGCGGAACCATCAGACCACAGATACGCAGTATTTT. Amino acid sequence: CASSLLRNHQTTDTQYF.

This chain links TRBV7-2 with TRBJ2-1; tentatively, D is TRBD1 (5 bases). This CDR3 spans 15 amino acids. The ends were cut back, 0 bases at V and 4 bases at J, with 10 bases in the middle. Germline V gives CDR1 SGHTA, CDR2 FQGNSA. The CDR3 DNA reads as TGTGCCAGCAGCTTAGCGGCAGGGCCGTACAATGAGCAGTTCTTC. It translates to CASSLAAGPYNEQFF.

Points on this clonotype: A junction boundary mismatches the germline segment, possibly from a read error. The gene calls are TRBV4-1 and TRBJ1-5; 10 positions match TRBD1. CDR1 and CDR2 from the germline V gene are MGHRA and YSYEKL. The CDR3 runs 13 residues. CDR3 region: CASSQELGTGEIF. The CDR3 bases are TGCGCCAGCAGCCAGGAACTCGGGACAGGGGAAATCTTT.

This clonotype occurred a few times. The rearrangement joins TRBV7-2 to TRBJ2-2, with D perhaps TRBD2 (5 bases). Germline V gene sequence: CDR1 SGHTA, CDR2 FQGNSA. Trimming took off 2 bases at V and 7 bases at J, with 14 bases between the two ends. The CDR3 sequence is 15 residues long. The CDR3 DNA is TGTGCCAGCAGCTTATCGGCTGTCGCGGGCGGGGAGCTGTTTTTT. This encodes CASSLSAVAGGELFF.

The rearrangement joins TRBV19 to TRBJ1-1; the D gene is possibly TRBD1 (6 bases). The CDR3 spans 14 residues. V gave up 7 bases and J gave up 4 bases, with 16 bases separating them. Germline CDR1 and CDR2: LNHDA and SQIVND (reference sequence). The CDR3 sequence is CASTRTTGVTEAFF. DNA for the CDR3: TGTGCCAGTACCAGGACGACAGGAGTCACTGAAGCTTTCTTT.

The rearrangement uses TRBV7-3 and TRBJ2-1, with 11 bases that match TRBD2. The V gene end was trimmed by 0 bases and the J gene end by 5 bases; junction bases not matched to a gene: 3. Germline values: CDR1 SGHTA, CDR2 FQGTGA. There are 16 residues in the CDR3. Written as DNA, the CDR3 is TGTGCCAGCAGCTTAACGCTAGCGGGGGGAGACAATGAGCAGTTCTTC. Translating gives CASSLTLAGGDNEQFF.

This chain uses TRBV30 with TRBJ2-2, with D uncertain. Between the trimmed V and J ends, which lost 4 bases and 4 bases, there was a span of 10 bases. Germline CDR1 is GTSNPN and CDR2 is SVGIG (reference sequence). The CDR3 totals 13 residues. The CDR3 DNA follows: TGTGCCTGGAATTTTATCACCACCGGGGAGCTGTTTTTT. This sequence encodes CAWNFITTGELFF.

The chain combines TRBV24-1 with TRBJ1-2; TRBD1 aligns across 9 bases. The CDR3 is 14 residues long. Germline V CDR1 and CDR2: KGHDR, SFDVKD. V trimming: 4 bases; J trimming: 3 bases; junction bases outside the gene matches: 2. The CDR3 DNA is TGTGCCACCAGTGACGGACAGGGGTACTATGGCTACACCTTC. This translates into CATSDGQGYYGYTF.

The J gene is TRBJ2-7, the V gene TRBV11-2, with D possibly being TRBD1 (6 bases). The CDR3 consists of 15 residues. V shed 7 bases and J shed 0 bases, with 16 bases lying between them. From germline, CDR1 is SGHAT and CDR2 FQNNGV. In DNA form, the CDR3 reads TGTGCCAGCACTCTCTCGGACAGCCTCTCCTACGAGCAGTACTTC. Encoded protein: CASTLSDSLSYEQYF. Full variable domain (remainder filled in from reference TRBV11-2 and TRBJ2-7): EAGVAQSPRYKIIEKRQSVAFWCNPISGHATLYWYQQILGQGPKLLIQFQNNGVVDDSQLPKDRFSAERLKGVDSTLKIQPAKLEDSAVYLCASTLSDSLSYEQYFGPGTRLTVT.

This clonotype appeared a few times. The chain combines TRBV15 with TRBJ2-7, with TRBD1 matching 8 bases. The CDR3 covers 14 residues. The germline CDR1 and CDR2 sequences are LNHNV and YYDKDF (reference sequence). J lost 5 bases, V lost 1 base, and 4 bases had no gene match. The CDR3, as DNA: TGTGCCACCAGCAGAGTTCAGGGGGCCAACGAGCAGTACTTC. This gives the protein CATSRVQGANEQYF.

The gene calls are TRBV20-1 and TRBJ2-1; TRBD2 matches 12 bases. CDR3 length equals 20 residues. CDR1 and CDR2 from the germline V gene are DFQATT and SNEGSKA (reference sequence). Trimming took 1 base from V and 0 from J; bases not matched to a gene: 13. CDR3 in DNA: TGCAGTGCTAGAGGGTTCGCTAGCGGGAGGGCCTATAGCTCCTACAATGAGCAGTTCTTC. Translated, it gives CSARGFASGRAYSSYNEQFF.

This clonotype was observed at least ten times. This chain uses TRBV9 with TRBJ1-4, with a weak D call TRBD1 (6 bases). This CDR3 has 15 residues. Germline V lookup: CDR1 SGDLS, CDR2 YYNGEE. Trimming stripped 4 bases from V and 7 bases from J, with 17 bases between. The CDR3 is CASSSTPDSGEKLFF. CDR3 nucleotides: TGTGCCAGCAGCTCCACCCCGGACAGTGGTGAAAAACTGTTTTTT.

The chain combines TRBV7-6 with TRBJ2-7; perhaps D is TRBD1 or TRBD2 (5 bases each). Per germline, CDR1 SGHVS and CDR2 FNYEAQ. The CDR3 sequence is 15 residues long. Trimming took off 5 bases at V and 7 bases at J, with 21 bases between the two ends. Written as DNA, the CDR3 is TGTGCCAGCAGCGCGCAACCCGGGACGCTAGGGGAGCAGTACTTC. Its translation: CASSAQPGTLGEQYF.

The table lists this clonotype with a few counts. The chain is built from TRBV7-2 and TRBJ2-7; D tentatively reads TRBD1 or TRBD2 (5 bases each). Per the germline V gene, CDR1 is SGHTA and CDR2 is FQGNSA. Trimming shortened V by 5 bases and J by 3 bases, and 11 bases separated the two germline ends. The CDR3 has 13 residues. CDR3 region: CASSTGTNYEQYF. CDR3 DNA sequence: TGTGCCAGCAGCACCGGGACCAACTACGAGCAGTACTTC.

The CDR3 DNA is TGCGCCAGCAGCTTGGCCATAGGGGGAGGACCCTATGGCTACACCTTC. This gives the protein CASSLAIGGGPYGYTF. The rearrangement joins TRBV5-1 to TRBJ1-2; D is perhaps TRBD1 (6 bases). Germline V gene lookup returns CDR1 SGHRS and CDR2 YFSETQ. The CDR3 is 16 residues long. Deletions cut 0 bases from V and 4 bases from J, with 16 bases between.

This chain links TRBV5-1 with TRBJ2-1; TRBD1 agrees at 10 bases. Trimming removed 4 bases from V and 8 bases from J; junction bases left unmatched: 6. The germline V gene has CDR1 SGHRS and CDR2 YFSETQ. The CDR3 spans 14 residues. In DNA form, the CDR3 reads TGCGCCAGCAGCCCGGACAGGGGGTTGGATGAGCAGTTCTTC. This sequence encodes CASSPDRGLDEQFF. The full variable domain, rest sourced from reference TRBV5-1 and TRBJ2-1, is KAGVTQTPRYLIKTRGQQVTLSCSPISGHRSVSWYQQTPGQGLQFLFEYFSETQRNKGNFPGRFSGRQFSNSRSEMNVSTLELGDSALYLCASSPDRGLDEQFFGPGTRLTVL.

This clonotype occurred a few times. In DNA, the CDR3 is TGCGCCAGCAGCTTGGGGGTAATCCCCGGGGATGAGCAGTTCTTC. It translates to CASSLGVIPGDEQFF. The V call is TRBV5-1, the J call TRBJ2-1, with D perhaps TRBD2 (5 bases). CDR1 is SGHRS, CDR2 YFSETQ, per germline. CDR3 size: 15 residues. V lost 0 bases and J lost 8, with 15 bases in between.

The genes are TRBV5-5 and TRBJ1-1; D is perhaps TRBD1 (5 bases). The CDR3 is made up of 13 amino acids. Germline V gene sequence: CDR1 SGHKS, CDR2 YYEKEE (reference sequence). With 4 bases removed from V and 8 bases from J, the gap between germline ends came to 15 bases. CDR3 in amino acids: CASSPPGGDEAFF. The CDR3 region has the DNA TGTGCCAGCAGCCCCCCTGGGGGAGACGAAGCTTTCTTT.

This clonotype was found a few times. The chain links TRBV5-1 to TRBJ2-3, with D tentatively TRBD2 (6 bases). V was trimmed by 3 bases and J by 4 bases, leaving 18 bases between them. The CDR3 length is 16 residues. Looked up from germline, CDR1 is SGHRS and CDR2 is YFSETQ. The CDR3 DNA follows: TGCGCCAGCAGCTCCTCAGGTAGGGTAGCGGCAGATACGCAGTATTTT. Translated, it gives CASSSSGRVAADTQYF.

The CDR3, as DNA: TGCAGTGCTAGAGCCGTCACTAGCGGGGGTTCCTACGAGCAGTACTTC. It is translated as CSARAVTSGGSYEQYF. The rearrangement uses TRBV20-1 and TRBJ2-7, with 11 bases identical to TRBD2. J was trimmed by 1 base and V by 1 base; bases with no gene match: 6. CDR1 is DFQATT and CDR2 is SNEGSKA in the germline V gene (reference sequence). CDR3 length: 16 residues.

The genes are TRBV5-1 and TRBJ1-1; D gene unclear. The CDR3 consists of 13 residues. From germline, CDR1 is SGHRS and CDR2 YFSETQ. V was cut by 0 bases and J by 10 bases, with 13 bases left in between. CDR3 protein: CASSLAYSVGAFF. The CDR3 DNA sequence: TGCGCCAGCAGCTTGGCCTACAGCGTCGGAGCTTTCTTT.

The rearrangement joins TRBV20-1 to TRBJ2-7; 12 nucleotides line up with TRBD2. The CDR3 totals 14 residues. Germline lookup yields CDR1 DFQATT and CDR2 SNEGSKA (reference sequence). V was clipped by 0 bases and J by 4 bases; unmatched bases: 1. CDR3 region: CSARDGTSGYEQYF. Written as DNA, the CDR3 is TGCAGTGCTAGAGACGGGACTAGCGGGTACGAGCAGTACTTC.

At least ten counts were recorded for this clonotype. The chain employs TRBV3-1 and TRBJ2-3; D is uncertain. The V gene's germline CDR1 is LGHDT and CDR2 YNNKEL (reference sequence). The CDR3 spans 15 residues. V dropped 1 base and J dropped 2 bases, with 10 bases sitting between them. The CDR3 here is CASSQGARYTDTQYF. The CDR3 DNA follows: TGTGCCAGCAGCCAAGGAGCTAGATACACAGATACGCAGTATTTT.